This entry lists 23 T cell receptor beta chains sequenced from one sample in a study. TCRdb independently ran MiXCR on the RT-PCR reads; one entry per CDR3 protein. The sample has about 700,000 distinct CDR3 sequences, 12% to 15% seen once. Sequenced: memory CD4+ T cells from blood. The origin of the receptors is a female donor in good health, serving as a healthy control.

This clonotype was seen only a few times. This chain uses TRBV6-5 with TRBJ1-2; D is possibly TRBD1 (6 bases). Germline V lookup: CDR1 MNHEY, CDR2 SVGAGI. CDR3 length: 15 residues. Trimming pared 2 bases from V and 4 bases from J, leaving 14 bases between. This CDR3 is CASSYPQGGVYGYTF. The CDR3 DNA is TGTGCCAGCAGTTACCCTCAAGGGGGGGTCTATGGCTACACCTTC.

This clonotype appeared a few times. J is TRBJ1-3 and V is TRBV5-5; maybe TRBD1 (5 bases). Trimming pared 0 bases from V and 4 bases from J, leaving 14 bases between. Germline assignment: CDR1 SGHKS and CDR2 YYEKEE (reference sequence). The CDR3 runs to 16 residues. The CDR3 DNA follows: TGTGCCAGCAGCTTGGCGATCAGGGCCCCCGGAAACACCATATATTTT. Translation gives CASSLAIRAPGNTIYF.

This clonotype occurred many times. This chain joins TRBV4-1 and TRBJ1-1, with D hard to call. The V and J ends lost 2 bases and 0 bases respectively, with 16 bases between them. CDR3 length equals 17 residues. From germline, CDR1 is MGHRA and CDR2 YSYEKL. CDR3 DNA: TGCGCCAGCAGCCAAAGGGCCCGGGCCCTAATGAACACTGAAGCTTTCTTT. Its protein product is CASSQRARALMNTEAFF.

To note about this clonotype: Since no conserved phenylalanine or tryptophan closes the CDR3, a read error is the likely cause. The chain joins TRBV6-6 to TRBJ1-2; 9 nucleotides align to TRBD1. V was clipped by 7 bases and J by 5 bases; unmatched bases: 5. CDR1 MNHNY and CDR2 SVGAGI come from the germline V gene (reference sequence). The CDR3 consists of 13 residues. In DNA, the CDR3 is TGTGCCAGCACCTTGGGACAGGGTTATGGCTACACCATC. It specifies CASTLGQGYGYTI.

The gene calls are TRBV7-2 and TRBJ2-7; 8 bases match TRBD1. Germline V gene sequence: CDR1 SGHTA, CDR2 FQGNSA. This CDR3 spans 15 amino acids. J was trimmed by 2 bases and V by 1 base; bases with no gene match: 4. DNA for the CDR3: TGTGCCAGCAGCTTAGGGACAGGGAATACCTACGAGCAGTACTTC. Translating it yields CASSLGTGNTYEQYF.

V is TRBV30 and J is TRBJ2-1; tentatively, D is TRBD2 (5 bases). V was shortened by 3 bases and J by 4 bases, with 13 bases between the two germline ends. Looked up from germline, CDR1 is GTSNPN and CDR2 is SVGIG (reference sequence). The CDR3 has 14 amino acids. CDR3 bases: TGTGCCTGGAGGGGTACAGAGGGTTACAATGAGCAGTTCTTC. Amino acids: CAWRGTEGYNEQFF.

Comments on this clonotype: A much larger clone differs by one base, so this may be a read error. The rearrangement joins TRBV4-1 to TRBJ2-3; D is perhaps TRBD1 or TRBD2 (6 bases each). Trimming took off 4 bases at V and 3 bases at J, with 14 bases between the two ends. The V gene's germline CDR1 is MGHRA and CDR2 YSYEKL. This CDR3 contains 15 residues. DNA of the CDR3: TGCGCCAGCAGCCTCGGGGGCATGGCGACAGATACGCAGTATTTT. Amino acid sequence: CASSLGGMATDTQYF.

As for this clonotype: The CDR3 carries no conserved terminal phenylalanine or tryptophan, so it likely arises from a read error. The DNA is left out, because the CDR3 cannot be placed on it with certainty; the CDR3 is given as TCRdb lists it. The chain couples TRBV7-2 to TRBJ2-1; the table's TRBD1 call for D was not verified on the DNA. The CDR3 spans 9 residues, counting both ends. The germline gives CDR1 SGHTA, CDR2 FQGNSA. This CDR3 reads CASSPNGGI.

This clonotype was picked up many times. One end of the junction does not line up with germline, which may come from a read error. The V and J genes are TRBV4-3 and TRBJ2-2; D is ambiguous. This CDR3 contains 13 residues. Germline CDR1 reads LGHNA; CDR2 reads YSLEER. Here the CDR3 reads CASSLGNTGELFF. The DNA of the CDR3 is TGTGCCAGCAGTTTGGGGAACACCGGGGAGCTGTTTTTT.

A few counts support this clonotype. One end of the junction is discordant with germline, which a read error may explain. The chain combines TRBV3-1 with TRBJ1-2; TRBD1 is a possible D gene (5 bases). This CDR3 comprises 13 residues. Germline CDR1 reads LGHDT; CDR2 reads YNNKEL (reference sequence). Here the CDR3 reads CASTQGANYGYTF. The CDR3 DNA reads TGTGCCAGCACCCAAGGGGCTAACTATGGCTACACCTTC. The variable domain in full, completed from reference TRBV3-1 and TRBJ1-2, reads DTAVSQTPKYLVTQMGNDKSIKCEQNLGHDTMYWYKQDSKKFLKIMFSYNNKELIINETVPNRFSPKSPDKAHLNLHINSLELGDSAVYFCASTQGANYGYTFGSGTRLTVV.

The chain couples TRBV28 to TRBJ2-7; 8 bases align to TRBD2. The junction had 22 bases not matched to a gene; V was cut back by 7 bases and J by 5 bases. The CDR3 sequence is 18 residues long. Germline V gene sequence: CDR1 MDHEN, CDR2 SYDVKM. This CDR3 reads CASTPGDSGATPLHEQYF. The CDR3 region has the DNA TGTGCCAGCACCCCAGGGGATAGCGGGGCCACCCCCCTCCACGAGCAGTACTTC.

The genes are TRBV11-3 and TRBJ2-1, with D tentatively TRBD1 (5 bases). The CDR3 runs to 16 residues. CDR1 and CDR2 (germline): SGHNT, YENEEA. Between the trimmed V and J ends, which lost 0 bases and 2 bases, there was a span of 11 bases. CDR3 coding DNA: TGTGCCAGCAGCTTAGAAGGGGCCCGAACCTACAATGAGCAGTTCTTC. Its protein is CASSLEGARTYNEQFF.

Many counts were recorded for this clonotype. This chain connects TRBV6-5 to TRBJ1-2; tentative D call: TRBD1 (6 bases). Trimming pared 0 bases from V and 4 bases from J, leaving 12 bases between. The CDR3 totals 15 residues. The germline V gene has CDR1 MNHEY and CDR2 SVGAGI. DNA of the CDR3: TGTGCCAGCAGTTACTCGAGGGGGGAGGGCTATGGCTACACCTTC. Its protein product is CASSYSRGEGYGYTF.

This clonotype came up many times. The chain recombines TRBV20-1 with TRBJ1-1, with D unresolved. Per the germline V gene, CDR1 is DFQATT and CDR2 is SNEGSKA (reference sequence). The CDR3 runs to 13 residues. The germline V and J ends were trimmed by 6 bases and 1 base, with 12 bases remaining between them. The CDR3 bases are TGCAGTGCCCTACCCCACGGGAACACTGAAGCTTTCTTT. Translation gives CSALPHGNTEAFF.

This clonotype occurred many times. This chain uses TRBV6-5 with TRBJ2-7, with 12 bases that match TRBD2. The CDR3 totals 15 residues. Trimming cost V 5 bases and J 2 bases; bases outside gene matches: 4. Germline V gene data show CDR1 as MNHEY and CDR2 as SVGAGI. DNA for the CDR3: TGTGCCAGCAGTCCTAGCGGGAGGGAGCCCTACGAGCAGTACTTC. Translation: CASSPSGREPYEQYF.

This clonotype was seen a handful of times. The rearrangement links TRBV7-2 to TRBJ1-4, with 12 bases fitting TRBD1. The CDR3 spans 19 residues. In germline, CDR1 is SGHTA, CDR2 FQGNSA. Unmatched junction bases numbered 14, after V lost 5 bases and J lost 4 bases. CDR3 nucleotides: TGTGCCAGCAGCGAACTCCCCGGGACAGGGGGCAAAGTTAATGAAAAACTGTTTTTT. Translated: CASSELPGTGGKVNEKLFF.

As for this clonotype: This may be a read error: a much more frequent sequence differs by one nucleotide. The chain recombines TRBV5-1 with TRBJ1-6, with 8 positions matching TRBD1. This CDR3 spans 16 amino acids. Trimming took 2 bases from V and 6 from J; bases not matched to a gene: 7. The germline V gene encodes CDR1 SGHRS and CDR2 YFSETQ. The DNA for the CDR3 is TGCGCCAGCAGCTTACAGGGGGACTCTGTTAATTCACCCCTCCACTTT. Translation gives CASSLQGDSVNSPLHF.

CDR3 loop: CASRDDRDEQFF. CDR3 nucleotides: TGTGCCAGCAGAGACGACAGGGATGAGCAGTTCTTC. The chain uses TRBV2 and TRBJ2-1; TRBD1 agrees at 7 bases. V gave up 6 bases and J gave up 8 bases; unmatched junction bases: 4. The CDR3 has 12 amino acids. The V gene's germline CDR1 is SNHLY and CDR2 FYNNEI.

This clonotype was seen a few times. The J gene is TRBJ2-7, the V gene TRBV20-1; 16 nucleotides line up with TRBD2. CDR1 is DFQATT and CDR2 is SNEGSKA in the germline V gene (reference sequence). J gave up 0 bases and V 0 bases, and 11 bases lay outside the gene matches. The CDR3 has 20 amino acids. The CDR3 DNA is TGCAGTGCTAGAGATCGGGGGACTAGCGGGAGGGGACCGACCTCCTACGAGCAGTACTTC. It specifies CSARDRGTSGRGPTSYEQYF.

The rearrangement uses TRBV30 and TRBJ1-2; tentatively, D is TRBD1 (5 bases). The CDR3 has 14 residues. Trimming removed 3 bases from V and 6 bases from J, with 17 bases in between. Germline CDR1 is GTSNPN and CDR2 is SVGIG (reference sequence). The CDR3 DNA follows: TGTGCCTGGAGCAGCCAAGGGGTACAAGATGGCTACACCTTC. Protein: CAWSSQGVQDGYTF. Complete variable domain (other parts from reference TRBV30 and TRBJ1-2): SQTIHQWPATLVQPVGSPLSLECTVEGTSNPNLYWYRQAAGRGLQLLFYSVGIGQISSEVPQNLSASRPQDRQFILSSKKLLLSDSGFYLCAWSSQGVQDGYTFGSGTRLTVV.

The genes are TRBV10-3 and TRBJ1-2, with a possible D match to TRBD1 (6 bases). Germline V CDR1 and CDR2: ENHRY, SYGVKD. V was pared by 8 bases and J by 4 bases, with 14 bases between. This CDR3 is built from 13 residues. CDR3 loop: CAIGFGGGYGYTF. The CDR3 DNA is TGTGCCATCGGATTCGGAGGGGGCTATGGCTACACCTTC.

This clonotype was picked up a small number of times. This sequence joins TRBV20-1 and TRBJ1-1, with a tentative D call TRBD1 (5 bases). The V gene lost 3 bases and the J gene lost 5 bases, with 16 bases spanning the gap. CDR1 is DFQATT and CDR2 is SNEGSKA in the germline V gene (reference sequence). CDR3 length equals 14 residues. CDR3 DNA: TGCAGTGCTAGGGGGGTGCGGGGGAAAACTGAAGCTTTCTTT. Protein sequence: CSARGVRGKTEAFF.

The sample holds a few counts of this clonotype. The chain uses TRBV5-1 and TRBJ1-3, with TRBD1 as a possible D gene (5 bases). CDR1 and CDR2 from the germline V gene are SGHRS and YFSETQ. Between the trimmed V and J ends, which lost 0 bases and 0 bases, there was a span of 13 bases. CDR3 length equals 17 residues. The CDR3 spells CASSLDPGPNSGNTIYF. The DNA for the CDR3 is TGCGCCAGCAGCTTGGACCCGGGACCTAACTCTGGAAACACCATATATTTT.